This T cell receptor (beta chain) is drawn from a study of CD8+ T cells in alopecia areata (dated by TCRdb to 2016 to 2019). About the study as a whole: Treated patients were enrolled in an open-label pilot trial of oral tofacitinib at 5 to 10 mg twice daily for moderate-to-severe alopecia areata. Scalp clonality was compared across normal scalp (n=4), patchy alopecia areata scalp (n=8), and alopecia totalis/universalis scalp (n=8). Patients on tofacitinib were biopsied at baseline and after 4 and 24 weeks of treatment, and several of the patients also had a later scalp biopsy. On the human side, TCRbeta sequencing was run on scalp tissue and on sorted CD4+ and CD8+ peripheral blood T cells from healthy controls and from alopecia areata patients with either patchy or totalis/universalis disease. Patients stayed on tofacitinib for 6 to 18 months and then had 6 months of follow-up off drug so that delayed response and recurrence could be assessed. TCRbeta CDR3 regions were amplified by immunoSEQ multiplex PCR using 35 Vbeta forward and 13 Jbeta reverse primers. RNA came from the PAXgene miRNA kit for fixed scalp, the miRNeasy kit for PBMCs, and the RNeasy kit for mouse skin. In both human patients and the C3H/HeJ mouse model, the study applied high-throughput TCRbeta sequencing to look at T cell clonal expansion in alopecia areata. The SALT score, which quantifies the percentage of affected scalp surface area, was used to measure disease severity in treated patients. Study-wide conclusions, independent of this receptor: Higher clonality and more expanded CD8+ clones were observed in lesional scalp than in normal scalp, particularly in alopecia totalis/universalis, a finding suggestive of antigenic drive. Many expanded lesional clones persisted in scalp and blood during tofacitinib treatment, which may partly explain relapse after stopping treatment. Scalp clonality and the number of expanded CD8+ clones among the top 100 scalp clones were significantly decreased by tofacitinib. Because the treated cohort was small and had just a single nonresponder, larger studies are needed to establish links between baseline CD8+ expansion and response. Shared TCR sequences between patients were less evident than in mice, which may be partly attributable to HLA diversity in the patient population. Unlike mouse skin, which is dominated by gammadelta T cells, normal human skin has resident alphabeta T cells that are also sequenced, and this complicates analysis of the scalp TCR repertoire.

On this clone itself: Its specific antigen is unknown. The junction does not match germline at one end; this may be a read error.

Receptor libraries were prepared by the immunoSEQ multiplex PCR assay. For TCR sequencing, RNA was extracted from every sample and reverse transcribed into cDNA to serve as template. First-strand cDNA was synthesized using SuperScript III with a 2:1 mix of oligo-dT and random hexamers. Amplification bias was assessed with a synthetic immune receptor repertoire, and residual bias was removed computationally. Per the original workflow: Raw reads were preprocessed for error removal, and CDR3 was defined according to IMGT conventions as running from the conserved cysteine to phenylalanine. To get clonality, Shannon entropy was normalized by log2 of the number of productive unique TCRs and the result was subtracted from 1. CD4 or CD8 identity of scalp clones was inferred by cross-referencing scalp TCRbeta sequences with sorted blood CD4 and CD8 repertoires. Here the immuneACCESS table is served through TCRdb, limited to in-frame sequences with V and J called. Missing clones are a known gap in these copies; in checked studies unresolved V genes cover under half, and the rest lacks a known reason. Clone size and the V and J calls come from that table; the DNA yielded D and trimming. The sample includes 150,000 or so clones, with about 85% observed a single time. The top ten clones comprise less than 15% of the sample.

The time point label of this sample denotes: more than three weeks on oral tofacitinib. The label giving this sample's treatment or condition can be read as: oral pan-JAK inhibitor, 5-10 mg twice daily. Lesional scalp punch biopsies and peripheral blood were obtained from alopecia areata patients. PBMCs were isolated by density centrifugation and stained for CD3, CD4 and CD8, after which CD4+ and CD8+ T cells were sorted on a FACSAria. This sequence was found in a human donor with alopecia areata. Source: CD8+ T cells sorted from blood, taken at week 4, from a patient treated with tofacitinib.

The nucleotide sequence is given as TGTGCCTCGACTAGCGGGGAAGAGGAGCGGTACTTC. The encoded protein is CASTSGEEERYF. The sequence links TRBV30 to TRBJ2-7; 11 of the junction bases match TRBD2. CDR1 and CDR2, looked up from the germline V gene (reference sequence), are GTSNPN and SVGIG. The CDR3 starts with the cysteine, ends with the phenylalanine, and has 12 residues. Only CDR3 DNA remains: 36 bases, in frame from the first base.